What follows are 2 T cell receptor beta chains derived from one specimen sequenced in a study of T cells in Graves' hyperthyroidism and ophthalmopathy. RNA transcripts provided the source from which TCR beta CDR3 regions were amplified. Carried out on the TCR CDR3, a first-round RT-PCR used the HTBI primer set. TCRdb reprocessed the multiplex PCR reads with MiXCR, giving one entry per CDR3 protein. Counted here are some 500,000 distinct CDR3 sequences, 13% to 15% occurring once; the ten biggest clones make up 15% to 20%. What was sequenced was blood. Receptors were obtained from a woman in her late teens or twenties with Graves' hyperthyroidism.

This clonotype was detected ten times or more. This chain uses TRBV6-6 with TRBJ2-7, with D possibly TRBD1 on 5 matching bases. Germline loops: CDR1 MNHNY, CDR2 SVGAGI (reference sequence). CDR3 length: 15 amino acids. V was clipped by 0 bases and J by 3 bases, with 12 bases between them. The chain's CDR3 is CASSYSTVPNYEQYF. The CDR3, as DNA: TGTGCCAGCAGTTACTCGACAGTCCCTAACTACGAGCAGTACTTC.

This clonotype was picked up many times. This sequence joins TRBV30 and TRBJ2-7; D unclear. V lost 0 bases and J 6 bases, leaving 9 bases between the germline ends. CDR1 is GTSNPN and CDR2 is SVGIG in the germline V gene (reference sequence). The CDR3 contains 12 residues. The CDR3 region is CAWSVLFSEQYF. As DNA, the CDR3 is TGTGCCTGGAGTGTTCTTTTCTCCGAGCAGTACTTC.